These 10 T cell receptor beta chains were sequenced from one sample in a study of regulatory and conventional T cells in RAG deficiency. Blood CD4+ CD25-low CD127-high conventional T cells supplied the genomic DNA template. Some clones are missing from TCRdb's copy, which holds only in-frame ones; the method was immunoSEQ multiplex PCR. The sample gives 20,000 or so clones, 90% to 95% of which show up once; 0.73% is in the top ten. The data were also submitted as part of a second study, on regulatory T cells. That report notes: The PCR used 52 TRBV and 13 TRBJ primers.

The specimen was CD4+ T cells sorted from blood. These receptors were obtained from a human donor in good health.

Only one count was recorded for this clone. The chain couples TRBV7-9 to TRBJ2-3, with 11 bases that match TRBD2. Per germline, CDR1 SEHNR and CDR2 FQNEAQ (reference sequence). The length of the CDR3 is 18 residues. The ends lost 4 bases at V and 3 bases at J; junction bases unmatched: 12. CDR3 sequence: CASSSPGVAGGPTDTQYF. The CDR3 DNA is TGTGCCAGCAGCTCCCCGGGAGTAGCGGGGGGGCCGACAGATACGCAGTATTTT.

This rearrangement joins TRBV19 to TRBJ1-5; 10 bases align to TRBD1. Germline lookup yields CDR1 LNHDA and CDR2 SQIVND (reference sequence). V lost 5 bases and J lost 5; bases outside the gene matches: 3. This CDR3 has 14 amino acids. The chain's CDR3 is CASSGQGGDQPQHF. The CDR3 bases are TGTGCCAGTAGTGGACAGGGGGGCGATCAGCCCCAGCATTTT.

The chain employs TRBV27 and TRBJ1-5; tentatively, D is TRBD1 (5 bases). CDR1 is MNHEY, CDR2 SMNVEV, per germline (reference sequence). Trimming removed 6 bases at V and 5 bases at J, with 14 bases between. The CDR3 sequence is 14 residues long. In nucleotides, the CDR3 is TGTGCCAGCAGCCCCCAGGCGGGGGATCAGCCCCAGCATTTT. Amino acids: CASSPQAGDQPQHF.

This chain links TRBV5-6 with TRBJ2-5; 14 bases align to TRBD2. This CDR3 spans 17 amino acids. Per the germline V gene, CDR1 is SGHDT and CDR2 is YYEEEE. Losses at the gene ends were 0 bases for V and 1 base for J; bases not matched to a gene: 2. The CDR3 protein is CASSLGTSGGLQETQYF. CDR3 sequence (DNA): TGTGCCAGCAGCTTGGGGACTAGCGGGGGGCTCCAAGAGACCCAGTACTTC.

V usage is TRBV2 and J usage is TRBJ2-1; D is undetermined. This CDR3 comprises 14 residues. V lost 7 bases to trimming and J lost 6 bases, with 16 bases between them. Germline values: CDR1 SNHLY, CDR2 FYNNEI. CDR3 sequence reads: CASNPSTMGNEQFF. CDR3 DNA sequence: TGTGCCAGCAATCCTTCCACTATGGGCAATGAGCAGTTCTTC.

This clone was counted a single time. The CDR3 DNA reads as TGTGCCAGCAGTTACACTCCACTGGGACAGCCCTACGAGCAGTACTTC. Translated, it gives CASSYTPLGQPYEQYF. The genes are TRBV6-5 and TRBJ2-7; 7 bases match TRBD1. The CDR3 has 16 residues. Per the germline V gene, CDR1 is MNHEY and CDR2 is SVGAGI. V lost 2 bases to trimming and J lost 2 bases; unmatched junction nucleotides: 9.

The chain combines TRBV5-4 with TRBJ2-1; 13 bases agree with TRBD2. The CDR3 length is 14 residues. CDR1 SGHNT and CDR2 YYREEE come from the germline V gene (reference sequence). With 10 bases clipped from V and 7 bases from J, the junction kept 8 bases outside the gene matches. The chain's CDR3 is CAGTLAGGQNEQFF. The CDR3 DNA reads as TGTGCCGGGACACTAGCGGGGGGGCAGAATGAGCAGTTCTTC.

V and J are TRBV9 and TRBJ2-3; D is unclear. The germline V gene has CDR1 SGDLS and CDR2 YYNGEE. The ends were cut back, 1 base at V and 1 base at J, with 10 bases in the middle. CDR3 length: 15 amino acids. The CDR3 DNA reads as TGTGCCAGCAGCGTACAGCCTAGAGGCACAGATACGCAGTATTTT. This sequence encodes CASSVQPRGTDTQYF.

This chain links TRBV19 with TRBJ1-2; no firm D call. Germline CDR1 and CDR2: LNHDA and SQIVND (reference sequence). The CDR3 has 12 residues. V was pared by 5 bases and J by 7 bases, with 11 bases between. The CDR3 DNA is TGTGCCAGTAGTTCTGTGGGCAGTGGCTACACCTTC. Translation gives CASSSVGSGYTF.

The chain links TRBV18 to TRBJ1-2, with D possibly TRBD1 on 6 matching bases. This CDR3 is built from 16 residues. V lost 5 bases, J lost 1 base, and 17 bases lay in between. The V gene's germline CDR1 is KGHSH and CDR2 LQKENI. In DNA, the CDR3 is TGTGCCAGCTCATCCGGACAGCCGAGGGTTAACTATGGCTACACCTTC. This encodes CASSSGQPRVNYGYTF.